This T cell receptor (beta chain) is from a study of a mutant IDH1 vaccine in newly diagnosed glioma. Regarding the study as a whole: Pseudoprogression appears to have had no connection to changes in top peripheral T cell clonotypes.

To note about this clone: Antigen unknown.

Time point described: week 47, end of study. Topical imiquimod accompanied each vaccine dose, which consisted of 300 ug of mutant IDH1 20-mer peptide. In weeks 1, 3, 5, 7, 11, 15, 19 and 23, patients were immunized, eight times in all. Donors' newly diagnosed IDH1-mutant WHO grade 3 or 4 astrocytomas lacked nuclear ATRX. CDR3 length: 13 amino acids. Germline CDR1 and CDR2: KGHSY and FQNENV. V was shortened by 0 bases and J by 7 bases, with 10 bases between the two germline ends. Repertoires were generated with immunoSEQ multiplex PCR, while TCRdb's copy carries only in-frame clones and drops some. The table has fewer than 95,000 clones, more than 80% seen once.

The sequence derives from a middle-aged man with glioma. The gene calls are TRBV16 and TRBJ2-7; tentatively, D is TRBD1 or TRBD2 (6 bases each). Here the sequenced sample was PBMCs, taken from a glioma patient whose treatment included an IDH1 peptide vaccine. CDR3 DNA: TGTGCCAGCAGCCAATCTCAGGGGAGGGAGCAGTACTTC. Amino acids: CASSQSQGREQYF.